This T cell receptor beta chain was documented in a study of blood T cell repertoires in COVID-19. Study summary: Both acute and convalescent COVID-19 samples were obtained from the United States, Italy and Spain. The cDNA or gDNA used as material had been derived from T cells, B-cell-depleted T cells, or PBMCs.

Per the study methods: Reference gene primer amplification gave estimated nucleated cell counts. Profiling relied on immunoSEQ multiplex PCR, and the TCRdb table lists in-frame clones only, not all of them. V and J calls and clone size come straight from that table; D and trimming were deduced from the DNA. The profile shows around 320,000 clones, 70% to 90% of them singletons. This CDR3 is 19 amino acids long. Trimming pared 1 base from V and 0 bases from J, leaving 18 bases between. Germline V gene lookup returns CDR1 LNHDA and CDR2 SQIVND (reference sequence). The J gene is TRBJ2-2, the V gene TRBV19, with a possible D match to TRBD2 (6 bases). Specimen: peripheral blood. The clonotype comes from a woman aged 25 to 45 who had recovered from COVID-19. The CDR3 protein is CASSIGRGGGGTNTGELFF. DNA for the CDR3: TGTGCCAGTAGTATAGGCCGGGGAGGTGGGGGGACGAACACCGGGGAGCTGTTTTTT. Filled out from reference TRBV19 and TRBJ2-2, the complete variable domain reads DGGITQSPKYLFRKEGQNVTLSCEQNLNHDAMYWYRQDPGQGLRLIYYSQIVNDFQKGDIAEGYSVSREKKESFPLTVTSAQKNPTAFYLCASSIGRGGGGTNTGELFFGEGSRLTVL.